The rows below give T cell receptor beta chains drawn from one sample of a study of blood T cell repertoires in COVID-19. Measured with immunoSEQ multiplex PCR; TCRdb has only the in-frame clones, and not every one. Here the sample spans about 180,000 clones, about 81% being singletons. The material sequenced was peripheral blood. These receptors all stem from a woman aged 80 or older with COVID-19, enrolled during active disease. CDR3s include the opening cysteine and the closing phenylalanine or tryptophan. The D gene is left open where the match is weak. Some rows mark clone size as missing; the rest say once, few, many or name a class of expanded clone.

size,J,D,V,DNA,CDR3
.,TRBJ2-3,.,TRBV7-2,TGTGCCAGCAGCCCGTCCCGCAGTTTCACAGATACGCAGTATTTT,CASSPSRSFTDTQYF
once,TRBJ2-6,.,TRBV30,TGTGCCTGGAGTACTTCTTCTGGGGCCAACGTCCTGACTTTC,CAWSTSSGANVLTF
.,TRBJ2-1,TRBD2,TRBV29-1,TGCAGCGTAGGACTAGCCAATGAGCAGTTCTTC,CSVGLANEQFF
.,TRBJ2-3,.,TRBV18,TGTGCCAGCTCACACTCCCTACAGACAGGGACTAGCACAGATACGCAGTATTTT,CASSHSLQTGTSTDTQYF
.,TRBJ2-3,.,TRBV6-5,TGTGCCAGCAGTTACTCACCGGGAGATACGCAGTATTTT,CASSYSPGDTQYF
few,TRBJ1-1,.,TRBV7-9,TGTGCCAGCAGCACCCGACTCAAGGGGGAAAACACTGAAGCTTTCTTT,CASSTRLKGENTEAFF
.,TRBJ2-1,.,TRBV10-1,TGCGCCAGCAGTGATCGGAGGGGCCCCTACAATGAGCAGTTCTTC,CASSDRRGPYNEQFF
.,TRBJ1-5,TRBD1,TRBV10-3,TGTGCCATCAGTGAGTCAACAGGGGTTCAGCCCCAGCATTTT,CAISESTGVQPQHF
.,TRBJ1-3,.,TRBV2,TGTGCCAGCAAGTCAGGGCCAAACACCATATATTTT,CASKSGPNTIYF
.,TRBJ2-6,TRBD1,TRBV5-1,TGCGCCAGCAGCCGGACAGGGGGCGGCTCTGGGGCCAACGTCCTGACTTTC,CASSRTGGGSGANVLTF
.,TRBJ2-1,.,TRBV28,TGTGCCAGCAGCCTATGGTTCAATGAGCAGTTCTTC,CASSLWFNEQFF
once,TRBJ2-1,.,TRBV7-9,TGTGCCAGCAGCTTAGCTCGAGCCACGGGGTTCTTC,CASSLARATGFF
.,TRBJ1-4,TRBD1,TRBV27,TGTGCCAGCAGTAAAGTGGACAGGAAAGACGAAAAACTGTTTTTT,CASSKVDRKDEKLFF
.,TRBJ1-1,TRBD1,TRBV27,TGTGCCAGCAGTTCCGGGACAGGGAGCACTGAAGCTTTCTTT,CASSSGTGSTEAFF
.,TRBJ2-5,.,TRBV7-7,TGTGCCAGCAGCCCCGGGCTGGGGACAAAAGAGACCCAGTACTTC,CASSPGLGTKETQYF
.,TRBJ2-3,TRBD2,TRBV19,TGTGCCAGTAGCCCCCGGGAGGTATTCACAGATACGCAGTATTTT,CASSPREVFTDTQYF
.,TRBJ1-3,.,TRBV7-2,TGTGCCAGCAGCTTAGCCCGAGACTCTGGAAACACCATATATTTT,CASSLARDSGNTIYF
.,TRBJ1-6,TRBD1,TRBV10-3,TGTGCCATCAGTGAGTCGGCAGGGGGAAATTCACCCCTCCACTTT,CAISESAGGNSPLHF
.,TRBJ1-1,TRBD1,TRBV27,TGTGCCAGCAGTCCCTTGACAGGGGGCACTGAAGCTTTCTTT,CASSPLTGGTEAFF
.,TRBJ1-2,.,TRBV5-5,TGTGCCAGCAGCTTGGCTAATGCCAATAGGGGATATGGCTACACCTTC,CASSLANANRGYGYTF
.,TRBJ1-5,TRBD1,TRBV3-1/TRBV3-2,TGTGCCAGCCCGGGACAGCCCAATCAGCCCCAGCATTTT,CASPGQPNQPQHF
once,TRBJ2-7,TRBD2,TRBV5-1,TGCGCCAGCAGCCAATTGGGCGGGAGCTCCTACGAGCAGTACTTC,CASSQLGGSSYEQYF
.,TRBJ2-7,TRBD1,TRBV10-3,TGTGCCATCAGTGAGCCAGGACAGGGGGCATCCTACGAGCAGTACTTC,CAISEPGQGASYEQYF
.,TRBJ1-1,.,TRBV19,TGTGCCAGTAGGCTCACAGGGTCGGTGAACACTGAAGCTTTCTTT,CASRLTGSVNTEAFF
.,TRBJ2-3,TRBD2,TRBV5-1,TGCGCCAGCAGCCTGACTAGCGGGAGCTCAGATACGCAGTATTTT,CASSLTSGSSDTQYF
.,TRBJ2-5,TRBD2,TRBV9,TGTGCCAGCAGCGTAGCTCTAGCGGGGGTGCTGGGGAAAGAGACCCAGTACTTC,CASSVALAGVLGKETQYF
once,TRBJ1-2,.,TRBV7-2,TGTGCCAGCAGCTCCCCGGACAGACCTATGGGCTACACCTTC,CASSSPDRPMGYTF
.,TRBJ2-1,TRBD1,TRBV27,TGTGCCAGCGGTTTATATGGGACAGGGTTCTACAATGAGCAGTTCTTC,CASGLYGTGFYNEQFF
few,TRBJ2-7,.,TRBV18,TGTGCCAGCTCCCCAACGGGCCCCCTGTGGGGCAGGGGCTACGAGCAGTACTTC,CASSPTGPLWGRGYEQYF
.,TRBJ1-1,TRBD1,TRBV11-2,TGTGCCAGCAGAACCTACAGGGGGTCGAACACTGAAGCTTTCTTT,CASRTYRGSNTEAFF
.,TRBJ2-3,.,TRBV6-2/TRBV6-3,TGTGCCAGCAGTTCTAGCGCGACGACAGATACGCAGTATTTT,CASSSSATTDTQYF
few,TRBJ2-2,.,TRBV4-1,TGCGCCAGCAGCCAAGTGTCCCAGGGCACCGGGGAGCTGTTTTTT,CASSQVSQGTGELFF
many,TRBJ2-7,.,TRBV7-8,TGTGCCAGCAGTCCAGGGCGGGAAAACGAGCAGTACTTC,CASSPGRENEQYF
.,TRBJ2-1,TRBD2,TRBV24-1,TGTGCCACCAGTCACGGGAGGTTTAACGGGAGGGCCAATGAGCAGTTCTTC,CATSHGRFNGRANEQFF
.,TRBJ2-3,TRBD1,TRBV28,TGTGCCAGCAGCTGGGGGACAGGGAGGGTAGATACGCAGTATTTT,CASSWGTGRVDTQYF
.,TRBJ2-7,TRBD1,TRBV2,TGTGCCAGCAGTGTCGGGACAGGGGGCATCGAGCAGTACTTC,CASSVGTGGIEQYF
.,TRBJ1-4,TRBD1,TRBV7-2,TGTGCCAGCAGCACAGGGGTTGATGAAAAACTGTTTTTT,CASSTGVDEKLFF
.,TRBJ2-1,TRBD2,TRBV19,TGTGCCAGTAGTATAGCAGCCAGCGGGAGTCAGGAGCAGTTCTTC,CASSIAASGSQEQFF
.,TRBJ2-7,TRBD1,TRBV7-9,TGTGCCATTCAGACAGGGGACTTCTGGGAGCAGTACTTC,CAIQTGDFWEQYF